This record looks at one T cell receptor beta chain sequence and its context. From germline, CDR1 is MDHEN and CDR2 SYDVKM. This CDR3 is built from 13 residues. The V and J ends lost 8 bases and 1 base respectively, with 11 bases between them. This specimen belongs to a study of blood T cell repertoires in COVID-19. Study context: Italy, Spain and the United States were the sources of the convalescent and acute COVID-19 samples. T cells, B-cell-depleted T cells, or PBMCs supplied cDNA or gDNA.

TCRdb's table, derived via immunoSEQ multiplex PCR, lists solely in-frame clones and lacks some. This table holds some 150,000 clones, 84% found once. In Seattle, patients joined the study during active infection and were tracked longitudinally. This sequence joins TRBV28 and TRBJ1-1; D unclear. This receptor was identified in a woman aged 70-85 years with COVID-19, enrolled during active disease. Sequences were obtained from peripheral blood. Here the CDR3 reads CASGGPGNTEAFF. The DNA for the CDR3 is TGTGCCAGCGGTGGCCCGGGGAACACTGAAGCTTTCTTT.